This TCR beta chain is from a study of blood T cell repertoires in COVID-19. The overall study: PBMCs, B-cell-depleted T cells, or T cells were the source of the cDNA or gDNA that made up the material.

Germline V lookup: CDR1 MGHRA, CDR2 YSYEKL. The ends lost 5 bases at V and 5 bases at J; junction bases unmatched: 7. The CDR3 covers 14 residues. Using immunoSEQ multiplex PCR, the repertoire was profiled, and TCRdb retains in-frame clones only, with some absent. The sample consists of over 200,000 clones, roughly 89% of them appearing once. A single count supports this clone. The cohort comprised adults aged about 18 to 100 years residing in approximately 22 US areas. The study assigned cohorts using participant-reported clinical history. The material sequenced was PBMCs or T cells enriched from blood (not recorded which). V usage is TRBV4-1 and J usage is TRBJ2-5; 8 nucleotides align to TRBD1. This sequence was found in a man aged 30 to 39 who had been exposed to COVID-19. Here the CDR3 reads CASSIRTGRETQYF. In DNA form, the CDR3 reads TGCGCCAGCAGCATCCGGACAGGGAGGGAGACCCAGTACTTC.